One sample yielded the 14 T cell receptor beta chains listed below, sequenced in a study of blood T cells in healthy people across ages (dated by TCRdb to 2013 to 2016). Libraries were made using 5' RACE. Data came from an Illumina HiSeq 2500. A second PCR of about 6 to 11 cycles was performed with a sample-barcoded 5' primer and a J-beta primer mix. Through fastp at Q25 and MiXCR, TCRdb rebuilt clones from the public reads, retaining in-frame beta chains. Rows with a matching CDR3 protein are joined into one entry that keeps the most common DNA and genes. A total of some 690,000 distinct CDR3 sequences appear in this sample, roughly 20% of them only once. The top ten hold 22% of the sample. The sequenced sample was blood. Every receptor here comes from a man aged 65-85 years in good health.

J is TRBJ1-1 and V is TRBV29-1; no reliable D call. Germline lookup yields CDR1 SQVTM and CDR2 ANQGSEA. The CDR3 totals 13 residues. V was trimmed by 6 bases and J by 2 bases, leaving 13 bases between them. CDR3 sequence (DNA): TGCAGCGTGGGGAAGTCCCGTAACACTGAAGCTTTCTTT. Translating it yields CSVGKSRNTEAFF. The entire variable domain, with the rest obtained from reference TRBV29-1 and TRBJ1-1, is as follows: SAVISQKPSRDICQRGTSLTIQCQVDSQVTMMFWYRQQPGQSLTLIATANQGSEATYESGFVIDKFPISRPNLTFSTLTVSNMSPEDSSIYLCSVGKSRNTEAFFGQGTRLTVV.

This chain joins TRBV29-1 and TRBJ2-1; a possible D gene is TRBD2 (5 bases). The CDR3 sequence is 13 residues long. CDR1 and CDR2 (germline): SQVTM, ANQGSEA. Trimming left V 4 bases short and J 5 bases short, with 12 bases between. DNA for the CDR3: TGCAGCGTTGCCGGGAATGAAAACAATGAGCAGTTCTTC. This translates into CSVAGNENNEQFF.

The J gene is TRBJ2-3, the V gene TRBV5-1; the D is unclear. From germline, CDR1 is SGHRS and CDR2 YFSETQ. V was cut by 0 bases and J by 6 bases, with 17 bases left in between. There are 16 residues in the CDR3. Here the CDR3 reads CASSLAGDLPPDTQYF. CDR3 bases: TGCGCCAGCAGCTTGGCTGGAGACCTACCCCCCGATACGCAGTATTTT.

The J gene is TRBJ2-1, the V gene TRBV15, with 9 bases identical to TRBD2. CDR3 length: 16 amino acids. Losses at the gene ends were 0 bases for V and 7 bases for J; bases not matched to a gene: 7. Germline assignment: CDR1 LNHNV and CDR2 YYDKDF (reference sequence). CDR3 region: CATSRDLGSGRNEQFF. In nucleotides, the CDR3 is TGTGCCACCAGCAGAGATCTCGGTAGCGGGAGAAATGAGCAGTTCTTC.

The chain has TRBV5-1 and TRBJ1-6; TRBD1 matches 9 bases. The CDR3 has 15 residues. The V and J ends lost 4 bases and 7 bases, in that order; junction bases with no gene match: 6. The germline V gene has CDR1 SGHRS and CDR2 YFSETQ. CDR3 coding DNA: TGCGCCAGCAGCCGGGACAGGGACCTAAATTCACCCCTCCACTTT. Translation: CASSRDRDLNSPLHF. Full variable domain (outside the CDR3, taken from reference TRBV5-1 and TRBJ1-6): KAGVTQTPRYLIKTRGQQVTLSCSPISGHRSVSWYQQTPGQGLQFLFEYFSETQRNKGNFPGRFSGRQFSNSRSEMNVSTLELGDSALYLCASSRDRDLNSPLHFGNGTRLTVT.

This clonotype was seen only a few times. This rearrangement joins TRBV5-1 to TRBJ1-2; TRBD1 is a possible D gene (5 bases). Germline CDR1 reads SGHRS; CDR2 reads YFSETQ. This CDR3 has 14 amino acids. V lost 3 bases and J 5 bases, leaving 14 bases between the germline ends. The CDR3 DNA reads as TGCGCCAGCAGCTACTCATTGACAGAGTATGGCTACACCTTC. Protein: CASSYSLTEYGYTF.

CDR3 amino acids: CAISVGQSNQPQHF. As DNA, the CDR3 is TGTGCCATCAGTGTGGGACAGTCTAATCAGCCCCAGCATTTT. The V call is TRBV10-3, the J call TRBJ1-5; 7 bases align to TRBD1. CDR1 is ENHRY, CDR2 SYGVKD, per germline. This CDR3 contains 14 residues. V lost 4 bases and J lost 4; bases outside the gene matches: 4.

This chain links TRBV5-1 with TRBJ2-2; the match to TRBD2 covers 7 bases. V shed 0 bases, J shed 2 bases, and the junction held 4 bases outside the gene matches. Germline loops: CDR1 SGHRS, CDR2 YFSETQ. The CDR3 has 16 residues. The CDR3 region has the DNA TGCGCCAGCAGCTTGGAACCGGGACTAAACACCGGGGAGCTGTTTTTT. It codes for CASSLEPGLNTGELFF.

This clonotype showed up just a few times. The V call is TRBV10-3, the J call TRBJ2-3, with TRBD2 as a possible D gene (7 bases). The V end lost 6 bases, the J end lost 2 bases, and 15 bases lay between the germline ends. This CDR3 is built from 15 residues. From germline, CDR1 is ENHRY and CDR2 SYGVKD. The CDR3 spells CAISDSGGPTDTQYF. The DNA for the CDR3 is TGTGCCATCAGCGACTCGGGGGGCCCCACAGATACGCAGTATTTT.

This clonotype showed up just a few times. This chain joins TRBV18 and TRBJ2-5; D might be TRBD1 (6 bases). V dropped 8 bases and J dropped 2 bases, with 9 bases sitting between them. The CDR3 has 12 amino acids. CDR1 KGHSH and CDR2 LQKENI come from the germline V gene. Written as DNA, the CDR3 is TGTGCCAGCGGACAGAAACAAGAGACCCAGTACTTC. It encodes CASGQKQETQYF.

The J gene is TRBJ2-3, the V gene TRBV19; D is ambiguous. This CDR3 has 15 amino acids. Deletions cut 4 bases from V and 2 bases from J, with 13 bases between. The germline V gene has CDR1 LNHDA and CDR2 SQIVND (reference sequence). Here the CDR3 reads CASSRTVSITDTQYF. CDR3 sequence (DNA): TGTGCCAGTAGTAGGACGGTATCCATCACAGATACGCAGTATTTT.

This clonotype has a handful of counts. The chain joins TRBV10-1 to TRBJ1-1, with 7 bases lining up with TRBD1. CDR3 length equals 12 residues. Germline loops: CDR1 WNHNN, CDR2 SYGVQD (reference sequence). V lost 4 bases to trimming and J lost 5 bases; unmatched junction nucleotides: 1. The DNA for the CDR3 is TGCGCCAGCAGTGGGGACAGAACTGAAGCTTTCTTT. Its protein is CASSGDRTEAFF.

This clonotype was recorded a few times. The CDR3 nucleotides are TGTGCCAGCACGGGGGATGTCCACGAGCAGTACGTC. Its protein is CASTGDVHEQYV. This chain joins TRBV6-1 and TRBJ2-7; tentatively, D is TRBD2 (6 bases). The germline gives CDR1 MNHNS, CDR2 SASEGT. The CDR3 runs 12 residues. Trimming left V 7 bases short and J 5 bases short, with 12 bases between.

The chain uses TRBV19 and TRBJ1-1, with D unresolved. V lost 7 bases to trimming and J lost 0 bases, with 15 bases between them. The CDR3 is made up of 15 amino acids. Germline V gene data show CDR1 as LNHDA and CDR2 as SQIVND (reference sequence). The CDR3 DNA reads TGTGCCAGTAAGTCGGCGCAGCTAATGAACACTGAAGCTTTCTTT. Protein sequence: CASKSAQLMNTEAFF.